A selection of T cell receptor beta chains follows, all from one sample in a study of cytomegalovirus exposure and HLA in healthy donors. The protocol was immunoSEQ multiplex PCR, while the TCRdb copy is restricted to in-frame clones and leaves out a portion. Here the sample spans roughly 120,000 clones, approximately 88% being singletons. Sequenced material: PBMCs. These receptors originate from a man between 18 and 35 years old in good health and CMV-seronegative. The CDR3 runs from the conserved cysteine through the conserved F or W. Each record gives: V gene, J gene, CDR3 protein.

V gene: TRBV5-8; J gene: TRBJ1-4; CDR3 protein: CASSLGGGSTNEKLFF
V gene: TRBV7-8; J gene: TRBJ2-2; CDR3 protein: CASSLDGIANTGELFF
V gene: TRBV4-3; J gene: TRBJ1-2; CDR3 protein: CASSPTGQGRGYTF
V gene: TRBV6-5; J gene: TRBJ2-2; CDR3 protein: CASSYRTGGRAGELFF
V gene: TRBV5-1; J gene: TRBJ2-7; CDR3 protein: CASSWGQGLEQYF
V gene: TRBV6-5; J gene: TRBJ2-1; CDR3 protein: CASSYTAGGGNEQFF
V gene: TRBV29-1; J gene: TRBJ2-1; CDR3 protein: CSVDGKSSYNEQFF
V gene: TRBV10-1; J gene: TRBJ2-7; CDR3 protein: CASSEQRGDYEQYF
V gene: TRBV6-1; J gene: TRBJ2-7; CDR3 protein: CASTTSRGEQYF
V gene: TRBV29-1; J gene: TRBJ2-6; CDR3 protein: CSVYILGANVLTF
V gene: TRBV19; J gene: TRBJ1-1; CDR3 protein: CASSIILSVANTEAFF
V gene: TRBV9; J gene: TRBJ2-1; CDR3 protein: CASSVTSGSGEQFF
V gene: TRBV15; J gene: TRBJ1-2; CDR3 protein: CATSRDGQGAPNYGYTF
V gene: TRBV7-2; J gene: TRBJ1-2; CDR3 protein: CASSWVEGRRTYGYTF
V gene: TRBV4-3; J gene: TRBJ1-1; CDR3 protein: CASSQDLMGQLNTEAFF
V gene: TRBV5-4; J gene: TRBJ2-7; CDR3 protein: CASSLDAGTYEQYF
V gene: TRBV6-1; J gene: TRBJ1-2; CDR3 protein: CASSVSTGSNYGYTF
V gene: TRBV7-9; J gene: TRBJ1-1; CDR3 protein: CASTARIDRDTEAFF
V gene: TRBV5-1; J gene: TRBJ2-7; CDR3 protein: CASARDREQYF
V gene: TRBV7-2; J gene: TRBJ1-5; CDR3 protein: CASSPQLRQGNQPQHF
V gene: TRBV6-5; J gene: TRBJ2-3; CDR3 protein: CASRTLAGRADTQYF
V gene: TRBV29-1; J gene: TRBJ1-1; CDR3 protein: CSVGAQGLNTEAFF
V gene: TRBV4-1; J gene: TRBJ2-3; CDR3 protein: CASSQQRRSTDTQYF
V gene: TRBV7-2; J gene: TRBJ1-1; CDR3 protein: CASSLGGSKNTEAFF
V gene: TRBV7-8; J gene: TRBJ2-7; CDR3 protein: CASSKGDSGVLLNEQYF
V gene: TRBV25-1; J gene: TRBJ1-5; CDR3 protein: CASSEFRGADQPQHF
V gene: TRBV28; J gene: TRBJ1-1; CDR3 protein: CASRPGQDFGAFF
V gene: TRBV9; J gene: TRBJ1-1; CDR3 protein: CASTPRGLPDTEAFF
V gene: TRBV18; J gene: TRBJ1-1; CDR3 protein: CASSPRGQGSEAFF
V gene: TRBV28; J gene: TRBJ1-5; CDR3 protein: CASSLKTHSNQPQHF
V gene: TRBV10-2; J gene: TRBJ2-5; CDR3 protein: CASRGASGGEETQYF
V gene: TRBV7-9; J gene: TRBJ1-2; CDR3 protein: CASSTREVGLRANYGYTF
V gene: TRBV5-1; J gene: TRBJ2-2; CDR3 protein: CASSIRLAGRLGELFF
V gene: TRBV19; J gene: TRBJ2-7; CDR3 protein: CASRDQGALPNEQYF
V gene: TRBV19; J gene: TRBJ1-4; CDR3 protein: CASSGRGTGDEKLFF
V gene: TRBV7-2; J gene: TRBJ2-6; CDR3 protein: CASRPIYSGANVLTF
V gene: TRBV5-8; J gene: TRBJ1-3; CDR3 protein: CASSLGLGNTIYF
V gene: TRBV6-1; J gene: TRBJ2-7; CDR3 protein: CASRGSRTGSYEQYF
V gene: TRBV5-1; J gene: TRBJ2-1; CDR3 protein: CASSLGGSDYNEQFF
V gene: TRBV4-1; J gene: TRBJ1-6; CDR3 protein: CASSQERQTYNSPLHF